Sequencing of this TCR beta chain was carried out in a study of cytomegalovirus exposure and HLA in healthy donors. The trim removed 8 bases at V and 1 base at J, leaving 7 bases unmatched. CDR1 is MNHEY, CDR2 SMNVEV, per germline (reference sequence). The CDR3 has 14 residues. PCR amplification relied on 60 Vbeta primers (plus 13 Jbeta primers). TCRdb's table, derived via immunoSEQ multiplex PCR, lists solely in-frame clones and lacks some. Of 90,000 to 150,000 clones in the sample, around 80% were seen once. About this clone itself: Its target is unknown.

Overall study results and limits: Association of a missense DCLRE1C variant with TCR beta V- and J-gene trimming was reported in a later analysis. What was likely a sequencing artifact was a cluster of highly shared sequence variants.

The chain employs TRBV27 and TRBJ2-7, with 8 nucleotides matching TRBD2. This receptor was taken from a man aged 50 to 60 in good health and CMV-seronegative. Material: PBMCs. CDR3 DNA: TGTGCCAGCTCCTTCGGGGGGGGATCCTACGAGCAGTACTTC. Residues: CASSFGGGSYEQYF.